This TCR beta chain was sequenced for a study of blood T cell repertoires in COVID-19. Recruited during active infection, patients (from Seattle) were subsequently followed longitudinally. Germline values: CDR1 SGDLS, CDR2 YYNGEE. The CDR3 contains 14 residues. With 0 bases removed from V and 3 bases from J, the gap between germline ends came to 7 bases. This clone was detected only a few times. Some clones are missing from TCRdb's copy, which holds only in-frame ones; the method was immunoSEQ multiplex PCR. The repertoire holds 440,000 or so clones, with approximately 90% as singletons. This TCR was recovered from a woman in her forties with COVID-19, enrolled during active disease. Sequencing was carried out using peripheral blood. J is TRBJ2-1 and V is TRBV9; D might be TRBD2 (6 bases). The CDR3 DNA reads as TGTGCCAGCAGCGTAGTGGGACTCTACAATGAGCAGTTCTTC. Translated, it gives CASSVVGLYNEQFF.